A single sample is the source of the 5 T cell receptor beta chains below, sequenced in a study of human T cells and chemical hapten exposure. Noted time point: patch test 1, 2 weeks after DPC sensitization. The treatment is: therapeutic diphenylcyclopropenone sensitization with weekly scalp DPC. TCRdb reanalysed the RACE reads using MiXCR and keeps one entry per CDR3 protein. The table lists approximately 100,000 distinct CDR3 sequences, approximately 10% of them singletons. The sequenced sample was whole blood, obtained in connection with sensitization to the hapten diphenylcyclopropenone (DPC). The receptor source for this set is a woman between 40 and 50 years old with alopecia areata. Some clones in this sample may be carry-over from other donors' samples.

This clonotype was counted at least ten times. V is TRBV29-1 and J is TRBJ2-1; D is unresolved. The germline V gene has CDR1 SQVTM and CDR2 ANQGSEA. This CDR3 contains 14 residues. V was pared by 0 bases and J by 7 bases, with 13 bases between. The CDR3 loop is CSVEEWAGLNEQFF. The CDR3 DNA sequence: TGCAGCGTTGAAGAGTGGGCAGGCCTTAATGAGCAGTTCTTC.

The chain has TRBV7-2 and TRBJ1-1; maybe TRBD1 (6 bases). The CDR3 is made up of 15 amino acids. Trimming cost V 5 bases and J 2 bases, with 15 bases left between them. Germline V gene data show CDR1 as SGHTA and CDR2 as FQGNSA. The CDR3 DNA reads TGTGCCAGCAGCCGACGGCAACAGGGAAACACTGAAGCTTTCTTT. Protein sequence: CASSRRQQGNTEAFF.

This clonotype was observed a few times. The chain has TRBV7-6 and TRBJ2-1; 9 positions match TRBD2. CDR1 SGHVS and CDR2 FNYEAQ come from the germline V gene. J was trimmed by 6 bases and V by 4 bases; bases with no gene match: 7. The CDR3 has 15 residues. CDR3 sequence (DNA): TGTGCCAGCAGCTCGGGCGGGGGGGCCTCCAATGAGCAGTTCTTC. Its protein product is CASSSGGGASNEQFF.

This clonotype was recorded at least ten times. V gene TRBV27 combines with J gene TRBJ1-1, with D possibly being TRBD1 (6 bases). The CDR3 totals 12 residues. Deletions cut 8 bases from V and 4 bases from J, with 11 bases between. CDR1 is MNHEY, CDR2 SMNVEV, per germline (reference sequence). The CDR3 spells CASPGVVTEAFF. CDR3 nucleotides: TGTGCCAGCCCAGGGGTCGTCACTGAAGCTTTCTTT.

This clonotype was observed at least ten times. This chain connects TRBV6-1 to TRBJ1-6; 7 bases are shared with TRBD1. This CDR3 spans 15 amino acids. V trimming: 2 bases; J trimming: 6 bases; junction bases outside the gene matches: 4. Germline assignment: CDR1 MNHNS and CDR2 SASEGT. The CDR3 protein is CASSERQGGNSPLHF. The CDR3 DNA sequence: TGTGCCAGCAGTGAAAGACAGGGTGGTAATTCACCCCTCCACTTT.